This entry concerns a single T cell receptor (beta chain). This clone has a single count. The target of this receptor is not known. The input lacks base qualities; no much larger clone sits a single base away. The sample originates from a study of blood T cell repertoires in COVID-19 (dated by TCRdb to 2020 to 2022). General notes on the study: Samples from collaborators originated in the United States, Italy and Spain and spanned both the acute and convalescent phases of COVID-19. The prospective study material was composed of cDNA or gDNA derived from T cells, B-cell-depleted T cells, or PBMCs. The dataset comprised deeply sampled blood TCRbeta repertoires from subjects exposed to, actively infected with, or recovered from COVID-19. The repertoires were released in a freely available public database meant as a resource for research on the immune response to SARS-CoV-2. Samples came from the ongoing ImmuneRACE study (first 160 participants) plus 1,254 subjects from 6 global collaborators. Sample metadata almost always included a de-identified subject ID, COVID-19 status, age in years and sex. Where available, HLA class I and class II types were obtained from metadata supplied by the sample provider rather than from assay-based typing. General conclusions and limits of the study: The quantity of clinical and demographic metadata differed by source and by participant and was supplied without curation.

Participants in the prospective study were enrolled through a virtual design, were aged about 18 to 90 years, and lived in 24 United States geographic areas. To assign participants to cohorts, the prospective study relied on clinical history that participants themselves reported in a screening survey and a study questionnaire. Mobile phlebotomists in the prospective study collected whole blood, serum and a nasopharyngeal or oropharyngeal swab from every participant. Over a roughly two-month period, participants in the prospective study had the option of providing additional blood draws and questionnaires. Before DNA extraction, prospective study blood samples were shipped either frozen or at room temperature. According to the germline V gene (reference sequence), CDR1 reads MNHEY and CDR2 reads SMNVEV. The germline V end is reduced by 6 bases and the J end by 1 base; junction bases left unmatched: 6. Its CDR3 holds 15 amino acids, cysteine through phenylalanine. The read is trimmed to its CDR3 DNA, 45 bases read in frame from base 1.

TCRbeta CDR3 regions were amplified from genomic DNA using the immunoSEQ Assay, a bias-controlled multiplex PCR. Processing in the source paper ran as follows. Within the assay, amplification of reference gene primers was used to estimate how many nucleated cells each sample contained. To quantify the absolute abundance of each unique TCRbeta CDR3 rearrangement, sequence reads were collapsed and filtered. For each sample, productive Simpson clonality was calculated as the square root of Simpson's diversity index across productive rearrangements. The table was pulled from immuneACCESS by TCRdb, which kept in-frame rearrangements only. Such tables lose some clones; where checked, under half of the loss comes from unresolved V genes, and the rest has no known cause. The V and J calls and clone size are taken from that table; D and trimming were inferred from the DNA. Present in this sample are around 420,000 clones, over 75% of which were seen just once. The ten largest make up over 2% of the sample.

Source material: PBMCs or T cells enriched from blood (not recorded which). The V and J segments used are TRBV27 and TRBJ2-7, with 10 central nucleotides matching TRBD2. The receptor was derived from a woman aged 40 to 50 with acute COVID-19. The CDR3 protein is CASRRAGGPSYEQYF. The DNA sequence is TGTGCCAGCAGAAGAGCGGGGGGGCCTTCCTACGAGCAGTACTTC.